This T cell receptor beta chain was profiled in a study of T cells in Graves' hyperthyroidism and ophthalmopathy. Study information: Any treatment followed the collection of peripheral blood at initial diagnosis. General study points: Most thyroid clonotypes expanded above 0.001 appeared in blood too.

Investigators excluded patients with uncontrolled infection, other autoimmune disease, pregnancy or lactation. Based on clinical symptoms, serum thyroxine and TRAb, thyroid ultrasound and orbital computed tomography, diagnoses were reached. This clonotype has a count of ten or more. Antigen unknown. From germline, CDR1 is MNHNS and CDR2 SASEGT. V shed 5 bases and J 3 bases; nucleotides not matched to a gene: 14. The CDR3 is 17 residues long. What was amplified from RNA transcripts were TCR beta CDR3 regions. The TCR CDR3 first-round RT-PCR relied on the HTBI primer set. MiXCR was run by TCRdb on the multiplex PCR reads, yielding one entry per CDR3 protein. In the table there are hundreds of thousands of distinct CDR3 sequences, approximately 20% of which are singletons.

Sequencing was performed on blood. V and J are TRBV6-1 and TRBJ2-7; 9 bases fit TRBD1. This sequence originates from a man aged 35-49 years with Graves' ophthalmopathy. CDR3 loop: CASSILGTGTGYYEQYF. CDR3 sequence (DNA): TGTGCCAGCAGTATCCTGGGGACGGGGACAGGGTACTACGAGCAGTACTTC.